This T cell receptor (beta chain) was profiled in a study of blood T cell repertoires in COVID-19. Sequenced by immunoSEQ multiplex PCR; TCRdb stores in-frame clones only, minus some. This sample has about 340,000 clones, with around nine tenths found just once. The germline CDR1 and CDR2 sequences are SGHTA and FQGNSA. This CDR3 contains 16 residues. The V gene end was trimmed by 4 bases and the J gene end by 3 bases; junction bases not matched to a gene: 5. This TCR was recovered from a woman between 65 and 79 years old with COVID-19, enrolled during active disease. The chain employs TRBV7-2 and TRBJ2-2; 10 positions agree with TRBD2. The source material was peripheral blood. In DNA form, the CDR3 reads TGTGCCAGCAGCTCCGTAGCGGGGGGCGACACCGGGGAGCTGTTTTTT. Translated: CASSSVAGGDTGELFF. Supplemented by reference TRBV7-2 and TRBJ2-2, the full variable domain reads GAGVSQSPSNKVTEKGKDVELRCDPISGHTALYWYRQSLGQGLEFLIYFQGNSAPDKSGLPSDRFSAERTGGSVSTLTIQRTQQEDSAVYLCASSSVAGGDTGELFFGEGSRLTVL.